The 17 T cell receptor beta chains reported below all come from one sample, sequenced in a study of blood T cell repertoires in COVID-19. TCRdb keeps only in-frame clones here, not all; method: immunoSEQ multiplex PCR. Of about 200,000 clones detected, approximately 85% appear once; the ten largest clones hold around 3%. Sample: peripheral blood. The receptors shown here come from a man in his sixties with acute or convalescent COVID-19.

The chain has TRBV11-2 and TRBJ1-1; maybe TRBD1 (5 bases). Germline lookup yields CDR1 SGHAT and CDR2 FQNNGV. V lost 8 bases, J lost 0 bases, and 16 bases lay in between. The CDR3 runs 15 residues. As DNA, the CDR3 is TGTGCCAGCGCGTGGCGGGGCGAAGTGAACACTGAAGCTTTCTTT. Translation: CASAWRGEVNTEAFF. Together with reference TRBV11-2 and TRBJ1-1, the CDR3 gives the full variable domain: EAGVAQSPRYKIIEKRQSVAFWCNPISGHATLYWYQQILGQGPKLLIQFQNNGVVDDSQLPKDRFSAERLKGVDSTLKIQPAKLEDSAVYLCASAWRGEVNTEAFFGQGTRLTVV.

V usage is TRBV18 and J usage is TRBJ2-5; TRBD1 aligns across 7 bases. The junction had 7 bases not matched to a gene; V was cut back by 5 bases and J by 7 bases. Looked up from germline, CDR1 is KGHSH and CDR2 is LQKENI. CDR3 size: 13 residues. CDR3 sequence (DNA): TGTGCCAGCTCAGGGGACAGCGATGGGACCCAGTACTTC. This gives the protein CASSGDSDGTQYF.

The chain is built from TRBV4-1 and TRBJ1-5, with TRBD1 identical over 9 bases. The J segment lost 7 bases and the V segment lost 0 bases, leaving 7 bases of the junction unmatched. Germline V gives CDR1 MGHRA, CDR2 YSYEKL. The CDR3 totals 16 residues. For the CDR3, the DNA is TGCGCCAGCAGCCAAGAGGCAGGACAGGGGAGGCAGCCCCAGCATTTT. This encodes CASSQEAGQGRQPQHF.

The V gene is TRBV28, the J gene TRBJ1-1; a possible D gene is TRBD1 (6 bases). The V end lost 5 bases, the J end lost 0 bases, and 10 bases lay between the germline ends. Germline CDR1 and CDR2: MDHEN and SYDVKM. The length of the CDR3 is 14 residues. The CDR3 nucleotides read TGTGCCAGCAGTCGTAGACAGGTGAACACTGAAGCTTTCTTT. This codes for CASSRRQVNTEAFF.

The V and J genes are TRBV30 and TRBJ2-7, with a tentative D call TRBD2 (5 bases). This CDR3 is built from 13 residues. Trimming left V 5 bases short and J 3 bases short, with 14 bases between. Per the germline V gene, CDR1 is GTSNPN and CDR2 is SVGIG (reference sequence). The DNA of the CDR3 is TGTGCCTGGGAGAAAAGGGCGGGCTACGAGCAGTACTTC. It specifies CAWEKRAGYEQYF. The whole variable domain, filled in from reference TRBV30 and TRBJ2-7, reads SQTIHQWPATLVQPVGSPLSLECTVEGTSNPNLYWYRQAAGRGLQLLFYSVGIGQISSEVPQNLSASRPQDRQFILSSKKLLLSDSGFYLCAWEKRAGYEQYFGPGTRLTVT.

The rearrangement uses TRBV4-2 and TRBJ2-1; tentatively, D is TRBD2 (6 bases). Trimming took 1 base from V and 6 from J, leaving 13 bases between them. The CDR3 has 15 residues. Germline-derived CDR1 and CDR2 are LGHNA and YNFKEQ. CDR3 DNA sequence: TGTGCCAGCAGCCAAGTGACGGGAGAGGGCAATGAGCAGTTCTTC. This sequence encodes CASSQVTGEGNEQFF.

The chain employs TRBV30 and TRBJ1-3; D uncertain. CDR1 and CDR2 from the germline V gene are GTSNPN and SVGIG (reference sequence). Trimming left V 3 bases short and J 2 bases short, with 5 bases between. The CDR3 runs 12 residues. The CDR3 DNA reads TGTGCCTGGAGGGAGCCTGGAAACACCATATATTTT. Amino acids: CAWREPGNTIYF.

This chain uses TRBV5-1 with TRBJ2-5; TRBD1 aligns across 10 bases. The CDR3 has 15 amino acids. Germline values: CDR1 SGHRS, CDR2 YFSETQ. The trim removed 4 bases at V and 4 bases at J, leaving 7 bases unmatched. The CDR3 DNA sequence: TGCGCCAGCAGCCCGGGGGGACAGGGGTCAGAGACCCAGTACTTC. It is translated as CASSPGGQGSETQYF. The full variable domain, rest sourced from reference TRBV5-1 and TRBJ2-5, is KAGVTQTPRYLIKTRGQQVTLSCSPISGHRSVSWYQQTPGQGLQFLFEYFSETQRNKGNFPGRFSGRQFSNSRSEMNVSTLELGDSALYLCASSPGGQGSETQYFGPGTRLLVL.

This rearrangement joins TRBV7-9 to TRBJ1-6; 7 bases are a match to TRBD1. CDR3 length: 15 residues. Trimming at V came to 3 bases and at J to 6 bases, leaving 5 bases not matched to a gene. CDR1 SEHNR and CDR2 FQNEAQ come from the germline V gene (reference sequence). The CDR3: CASSLGGQTNSPLHF. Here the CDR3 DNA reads TGTGCCAGCAGCTTGGGGGGACAGACTAATTCACCCCTCCACTTT.

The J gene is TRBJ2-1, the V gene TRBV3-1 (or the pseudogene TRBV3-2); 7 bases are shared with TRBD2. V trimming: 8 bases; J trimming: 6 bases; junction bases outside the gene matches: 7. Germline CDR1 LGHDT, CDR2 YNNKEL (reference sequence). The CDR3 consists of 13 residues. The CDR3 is CASSQAGVNEQFF. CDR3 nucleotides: TGTGCCAGCTCCCAGGCGGGGGTCAATGAGCAGTTCTTC.

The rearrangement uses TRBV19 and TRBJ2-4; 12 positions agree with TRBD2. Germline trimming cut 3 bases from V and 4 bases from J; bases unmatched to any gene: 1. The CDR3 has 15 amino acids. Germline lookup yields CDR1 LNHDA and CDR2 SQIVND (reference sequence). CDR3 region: CASSILAGGKNIQYF. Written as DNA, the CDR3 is TGTGCCAGTAGTATCCTAGCGGGAGGGAAAAACATTCAGTACTTC. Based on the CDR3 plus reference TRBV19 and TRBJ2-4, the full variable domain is DGGITQSPKYLFRKEGQNVTLSCEQNLNHDAMYWYRQDPGQGLRLIYYSQIVNDFQKGDIAEGYSVSREKKESFPLTVTSAQKNPTAFYLCASSILAGGKNIQYFGAGTRLSVL.

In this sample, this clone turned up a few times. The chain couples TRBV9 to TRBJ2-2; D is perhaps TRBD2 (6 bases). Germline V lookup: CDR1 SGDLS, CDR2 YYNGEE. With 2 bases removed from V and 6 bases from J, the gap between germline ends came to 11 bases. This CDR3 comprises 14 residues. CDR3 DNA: TGTGCCAGCAGCGTGGGGACTTCATCCGGGGAGCTGTTTTTT. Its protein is CASSVGTSSGELFF.

CDR3 coding DNA: TGTGCCAGCAGCTGGCCCAATCAGCCCCAGCATTTT. It specifies CASSWPNQPQHF. The rearrangement links TRBV7-8 to TRBJ1-5; D is unresolved. V lost 4 bases, J lost 3 bases, and 4 bases lay in between. Germline lookup yields CDR1 SGHVS and CDR2 FQNEAQ. The CDR3 runs to 12 residues.

CDR3 sequence (DNA): TGTGCCAGCAGCTTAGCTTTAGCGGGGGATGGGACTGAAGCTTTCTTT. Translated: CASSLALAGDGTEAFF. This rearrangement joins TRBV7-2 to TRBJ1-1, with TRBD1 as a possible D gene (5 bases). Trimming stripped 0 bases from V and 5 bases from J, with 16 bases between. In germline, CDR1 is SGHTA, CDR2 FQGNSA. The CDR3 loop spans 16 amino acids.

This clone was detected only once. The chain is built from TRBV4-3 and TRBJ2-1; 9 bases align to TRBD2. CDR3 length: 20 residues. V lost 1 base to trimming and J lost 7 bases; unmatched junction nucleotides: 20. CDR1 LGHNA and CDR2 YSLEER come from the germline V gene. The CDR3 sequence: CASSQVIDLFAGGLGNEQFF. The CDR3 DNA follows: TGCGCCAGCAGCCAAGTTATTGATCTCTTCGCGGGAGGGCTGGGTAATGAGCAGTTCTTC.

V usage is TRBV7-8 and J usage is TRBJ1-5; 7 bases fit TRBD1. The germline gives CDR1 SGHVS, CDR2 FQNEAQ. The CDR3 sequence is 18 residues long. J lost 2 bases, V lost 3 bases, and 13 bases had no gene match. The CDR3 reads CASSLVWGEGARNQPQHF. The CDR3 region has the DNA TGTGCCAGCAGCTTGGTCTGGGGAGAGGGGGCGCGCAATCAGCCCCAGCATTTT. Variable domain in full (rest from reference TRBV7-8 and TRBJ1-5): GAGVSQSPRYKVAKRGQDVALRCDPISGHVSLFWYQQALGQGPEFLTYFQNEAQLDKSGLPSDRFFAERPEGSVSTLKIQRTQQEDSAVYLCASSLVWGEGARNQPQHFGDGTRLSIL.

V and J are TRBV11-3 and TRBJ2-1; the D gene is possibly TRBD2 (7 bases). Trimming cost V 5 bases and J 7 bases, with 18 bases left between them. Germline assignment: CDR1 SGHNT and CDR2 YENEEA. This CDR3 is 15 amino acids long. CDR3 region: CASSPGGGRANEQFF. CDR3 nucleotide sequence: TGTGCCAGCAGCCCCGGCGGGGGCAGGGCAAATGAGCAGTTCTTC.